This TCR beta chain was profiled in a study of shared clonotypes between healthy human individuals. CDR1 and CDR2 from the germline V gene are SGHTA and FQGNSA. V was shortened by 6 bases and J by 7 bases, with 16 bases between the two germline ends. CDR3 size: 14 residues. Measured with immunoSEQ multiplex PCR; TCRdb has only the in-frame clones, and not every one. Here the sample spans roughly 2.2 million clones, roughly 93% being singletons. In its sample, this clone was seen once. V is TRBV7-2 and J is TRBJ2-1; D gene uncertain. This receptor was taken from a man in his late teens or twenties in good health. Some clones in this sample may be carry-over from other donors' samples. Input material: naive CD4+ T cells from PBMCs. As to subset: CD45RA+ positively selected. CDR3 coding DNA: TGTGCCAGCAGTGGGTCAAGGGTAATTAATGAGCAGTTCTTC. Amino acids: CASSGSRVINEQFF.